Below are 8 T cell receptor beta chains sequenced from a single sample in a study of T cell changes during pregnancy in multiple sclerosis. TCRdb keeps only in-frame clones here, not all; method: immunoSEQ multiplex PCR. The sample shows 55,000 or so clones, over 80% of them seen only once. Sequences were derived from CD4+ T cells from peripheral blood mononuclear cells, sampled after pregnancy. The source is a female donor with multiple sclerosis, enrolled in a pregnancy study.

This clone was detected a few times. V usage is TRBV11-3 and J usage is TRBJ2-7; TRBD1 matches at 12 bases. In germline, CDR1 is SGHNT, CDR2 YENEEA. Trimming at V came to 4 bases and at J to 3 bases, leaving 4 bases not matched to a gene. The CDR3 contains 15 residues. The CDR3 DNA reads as TGTGCCAGCAGCTCTGGGACAGGGGGCCTCTACGAGCAGTACTTC. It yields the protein CASSSGTGGLYEQYF.

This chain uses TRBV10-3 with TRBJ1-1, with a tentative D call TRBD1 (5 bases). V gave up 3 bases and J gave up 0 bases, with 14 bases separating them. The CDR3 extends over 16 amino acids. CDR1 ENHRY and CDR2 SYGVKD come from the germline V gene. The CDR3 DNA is TGTGCCATCAGTGACCCCGGGGGGGGAATGAACACTGAAGCTTTCTTT. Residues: CAISDPGGGMNTEAFF.

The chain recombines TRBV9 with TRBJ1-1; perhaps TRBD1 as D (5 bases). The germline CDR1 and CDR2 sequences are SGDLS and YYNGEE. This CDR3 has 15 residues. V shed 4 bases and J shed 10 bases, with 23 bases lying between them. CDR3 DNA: TGTGCCAGCAGCCCTAGCGGGATACCGGGGGGATTAGCTTTCTTT. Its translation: CASSPSGIPGGLAFF. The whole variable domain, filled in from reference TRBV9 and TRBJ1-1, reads DSGVTQTPKHLITATGQRVTLRCSPRSGDLSVYWYQQSLDQGLQFLIQYYNGEERAKGNILERFSAQQFPDLHSELNLSSLELGDSALYFCASSPSGIPGGLAFFGQGTRLTVV.

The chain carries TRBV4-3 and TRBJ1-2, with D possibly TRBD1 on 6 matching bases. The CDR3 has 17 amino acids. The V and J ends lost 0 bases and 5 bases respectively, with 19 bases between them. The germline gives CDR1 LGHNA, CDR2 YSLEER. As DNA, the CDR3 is TGCGCCAGCAGCCAAGATAGAGAAGGGACACCAGTATATGGCTACACCTTC. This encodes CASSQDREGTPVYGYTF.

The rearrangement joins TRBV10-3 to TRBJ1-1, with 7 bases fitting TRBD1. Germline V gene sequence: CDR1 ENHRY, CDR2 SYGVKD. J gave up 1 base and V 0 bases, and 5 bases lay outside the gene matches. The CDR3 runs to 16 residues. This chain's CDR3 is CAISESGQAPNTEAFF. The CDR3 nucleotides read TGTGCCATCAGTGAGTCAGGACAGGCCCCGAACACTGAAGCTTTCTTT.

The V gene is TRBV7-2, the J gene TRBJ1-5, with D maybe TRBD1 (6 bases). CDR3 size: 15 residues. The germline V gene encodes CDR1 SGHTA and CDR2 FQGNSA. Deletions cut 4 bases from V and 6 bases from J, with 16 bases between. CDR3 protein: CASSSEWGPGQPQHF. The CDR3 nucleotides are TGTGCCAGCAGCTCCGAATGGGGGCCCGGTCAGCCCCAGCATTTT.

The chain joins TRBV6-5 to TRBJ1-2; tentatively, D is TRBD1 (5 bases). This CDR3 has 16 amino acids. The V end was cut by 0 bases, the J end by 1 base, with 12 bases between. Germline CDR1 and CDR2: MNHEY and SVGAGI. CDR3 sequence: CASSYSRGGVNYGYTF. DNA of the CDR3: TGTGCCAGCAGTTACTCCCGGGGAGGGGTTAACTATGGCTACACCTTC.

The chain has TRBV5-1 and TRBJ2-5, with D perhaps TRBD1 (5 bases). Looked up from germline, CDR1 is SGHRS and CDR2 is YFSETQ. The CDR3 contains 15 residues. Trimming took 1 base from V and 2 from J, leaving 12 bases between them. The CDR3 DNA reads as TGCGCCAGCAGCTTGATGCAGGGCGAGCAAGAGACCCAGTACTTC. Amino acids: CASSLMQGEQETQYF.